This T cell receptor beta chain was documented in a study of blood T cell repertoires in COVID-19. The overall study: Sites across the United States, Italy and Spain contributed samples from acute and convalescent COVID-19. PBMCs, B-cell-depleted T cells, or T cells provided the cDNA or gDNA that made up the material.

The assay was immunoSEQ multiplex PCR, and TCRdb's table has in-frame clones only and misses some. The table includes some 130,000 clones, approximately 84% detected once. CDR1 and CDR2 from the germline V gene are SNHLY and FYNNEI. V was cut by 6 bases and J by 3 bases, with 12 bases left in between. The CDR3 extends over 13 amino acids. J is TRBJ2-7 and V is TRBV2; no clear D. What was sequenced was peripheral blood. The sequence came from a human donor in a cohort sampled during active COVID-19. The CDR3 DNA reads TGTGCCAGCAGCGACGGGTCTCGCTACGAGCAGTACTTC. Protein sequence: CASSDGSRYEQYF. The entire variable domain, with the rest obtained from reference TRBV2 and TRBJ2-7, is as follows: EPEVTQTPSHQVTQMGQEVILRCVPISNHLYFYWYRQILGQKVEFLVSFYNNEISEKSEIFDDQFSVERPDGSNFTLKIRSTKLEDSAMYFCASSDGSRYEQYFGPGTRLTVT.